The rows below give T cell receptor beta chains drawn from one sample of a study of blood T cell repertoires in COVID-19. The table came from immunoSEQ multiplex PCR; TCRdb's copy has only in-frame clones and leaves some out. The sample records approximately 100,000 clones, roughly 81% being singletons. Sequencing used peripheral blood. The receptor set was obtained from a human donor in a cohort sampled during active COVID-19. Both conserved end residues are part of each CDR3. D genes are given only for firm matches. Clone size is shown for a subset of rows, as once, few, many or a class of expanded clone.

>.|TRBJ1-3|.|TRBV9
TGTGCCAGCAGCCCAGGGGAGCCCTCTGGAAACACCATATATTTT
CASSPGEPSGNTIYF
>TRBD2|TRBJ2-1|.|TRBV30
TGTGCCTGGACCCGGACTAGCGACAATGAGCAGTTCTTC
CAWTRTSDNEQFF
>.|TRBJ2-7|.|TRBV4-2
TGTGCCAGCAGCCAAGATGGTGCGGGATACTACGAGCAGTACTTC
CASSQDGAGYYEQYF
>.|TRBJ2-2|.|TRBV6-1
TGTGCCAGCAGTGAACGTCTTCCGGACACCGTTCAGCCTTTTTTT
CASSERLPDTVQPFF
>TRBD1|TRBJ2-7|.|TRBV30
TGTGCCTGGAGTGTATACCGGGACAGGGGTCCATACGAGCAGTACTTC
CAWSVYRDRGPYEQYF
>TRBD2|TRBJ2-3|.|TRBV6-5
TGTGCCAGCAGTCTTCGGGGGGGGGACACAGATACGCAGTATTTT
CASSLRGGDTDTQYF
>.|TRBJ1-2|.|TRBV5-1
TGCGCCAGCAGTCGGGGGGATGGCTATGGCTACACCTTC
CASSRGDGYGYTF
>.|TRBJ2-2|.|TRBV28
TGTGCCAGCAGTCGGATCGACACTTACACCGGGGAGCTGTTTTTT
CASSRIDTYTGELFF
>.|TRBJ1-1|.|TRBV6-2/TRBV6-3
TGTGCCAGCAGTCCACCCTTACAGGGAGAAGCTTTCTTT
CASSPPLQGEAFF
>TRBD1|TRBJ2-7|.|TRBV2
TGTGCCAGCAGACGACAGGGGAGGTACGAGCAGTACTTC
CASRRQGRYEQYF
>TRBD1|TRBJ1-1|once|TRBV9
TGTGCCAGCAGCACCCGGACAGGGAACACTGAAGCTTTCTTT
CASSTRTGNTEAFF
>TRBD2|TRBJ2-1|.|TRBV28
TGTGCCAGCAGCCTGGAAGCGGGATCAAACAATGAGCAGTTCTTC
CASSLEAGSNNEQFF
>.|TRBJ1-1|.|TRBV27
TGTGCCAGCAGTTTATCAGGGGACACTGAAGCTTTCTTT
CASSLSGDTEAFF
>TRBD1|TRBJ1-4|few|TRBV9
TGTGCCAGCAGCCCAGGGACAGGGGGCGGAAAACTGTTTTTT
CASSPGTGGGKLFF
>TRBD2|TRBJ2-3|.|TRBV19
TGTGCCAGTAGTTCCCTAGCGGGGGGGACAGATACGCAGTATTTT
CASSSLAGGTDTQYF
>TRBD1|TRBJ1-1|.|TRBV28
TGTGCCAGCAGCTATACTCGACAGGGGGCGTTAACTGAAGCTTTCTTT
CASSYTRQGALTEAFF
>.|TRBJ1-2|few|TRBV29-1
TGCAGCGTTCGTGAGCAGGCACTCTATGGCTACACCTTC
CSVREQALYGYTF
>TRBD1|TRBJ1-1|.|TRBV7-2
TGTGCCAGCAGCTTGGACAGGGGACTTGAAGCTTTCTTT
CASSLDRGLEAFF
>TRBD1|TRBJ1-1|.|TRBV7-3
TGTGCCAGCAGCTTGACAGGGGGGACTGAAGCTTTCTTT
CASSLTGGTEAFF
>TRBD1|TRBJ1-3|.|TRBV30
TGTGCCTGGAGTGCATACAGGGGGACAGGAAACACCATATATTTT
CAWSAYRGTGNTIYF
>.|TRBJ2-6|.|TRBV5-6
TGTGCCAGCAGCTTCCTGTCTACAGGGCGGGAGGGGGCCAACGTCCTGACTTTC
CASSFLSTGREGANVLTF
>TRBD2|TRBJ2-1|.|TRBV11-2
TGTGCCAGCAGCTTAGTTAGAGCGGGGGCGTCAGGTGAGCAGTTCTTC
CASSLVRAGASGEQFF
>TRBD2|TRBJ2-1|few|TRBV12-5
TGTGCTAGTCGGGAGAGCGGGGGCTACAATGAGCAGTTCTTC
CASRESGGYNEQFF
>.|TRBJ2-5|once|TRBV3-1/TRBV3-2
TGTGCCAGCAGCCCGACCCGACTTGCGACCCAGTACTTC
CASSPTRLATQYF
>.|TRBJ1-2|.|TRBV21-1
TGTGCCAGCAGCAAAGTGGATGGCAGGGGCTCAGCTGGCTACACCTTC
CASSKVDGRGSAGYTF
>.|TRBJ1-1|.|TRBV3-1/TRBV3-2
TGTGCCAGCAGCGCGTATGGGGGCCGAGCTTTCTTT
CASSAYGGRAFF
>.|TRBJ1-2|.|TRBV5-1
TGCGCCAGCAGCTTCGGACATACCCCAGATAACTATGGCTACACCTTC
CASSFGHTPDNYGYTF
>TRBD2|TRBJ2-5|.|TRBV6-1
TGTGCCAGCAGTGAAGGAAGATCGGCCGGGGGGGTTCAAGAGACCCAGTACTTC
CASSEGRSAGGVQETQYF
>TRBD1|TRBJ2-5|.|TRBV9
TGTGCCAGCAGCGTGGGGACAGGTCGCGAGACCCAGTACTTC
CASSVGTGRETQYF
>.|TRBJ1-2|.|TRBV7-9
TGTGCCAGCAGCTTAGACGGCGGAGACTATGGCTACACCTTC
CASSLDGGDYGYTF
>TRBD2|TRBJ2-2|.|TRBV30
TGTGCCTGGCGGGGGGGGACCGGGGAGCTGTTTTTT
CAWRGGTGELFF
>.|TRBJ2-2|.|TRBV12-3/TRBV12-4
TGTGCCAGCAGTCGGGGAAACACCGGGGAGCTGTTTTTT
CASSRGNTGELFF
>.|TRBJ2-2|.|TRBV5-1
TGCGCCAGCAGTCCTCCTAGGACCGGGGAGCTGTTTTTT
CASSPPRTGELFF
>.|TRBJ2-2|.|TRBV28
TGTGCCAGCAGTTCCTATTCGGAGGGCGGGGAGCTGTTTTTT
CASSSYSEGGELFF
>.|TRBJ1-5|.|TRBV5-1
TGCGCCAGCAGCCCCCGTCCCGGACAGAATAGCAATCAGCCCCAGCATTTT
CASSPRPGQNSNQPQHF